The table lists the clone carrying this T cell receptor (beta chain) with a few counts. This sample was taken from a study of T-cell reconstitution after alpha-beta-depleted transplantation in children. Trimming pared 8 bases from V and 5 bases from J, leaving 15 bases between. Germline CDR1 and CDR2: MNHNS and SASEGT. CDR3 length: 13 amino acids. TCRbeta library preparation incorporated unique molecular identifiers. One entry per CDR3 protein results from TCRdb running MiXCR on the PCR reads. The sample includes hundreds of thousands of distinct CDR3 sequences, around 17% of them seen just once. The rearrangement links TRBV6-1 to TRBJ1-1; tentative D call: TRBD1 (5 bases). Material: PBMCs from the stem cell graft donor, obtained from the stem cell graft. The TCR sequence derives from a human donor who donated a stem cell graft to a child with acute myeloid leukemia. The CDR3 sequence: CASGAGSRTEAFF. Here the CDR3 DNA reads TGTGCCAGCGGGGCAGGGTCGAGGACTGAAGCTTTCTTT.